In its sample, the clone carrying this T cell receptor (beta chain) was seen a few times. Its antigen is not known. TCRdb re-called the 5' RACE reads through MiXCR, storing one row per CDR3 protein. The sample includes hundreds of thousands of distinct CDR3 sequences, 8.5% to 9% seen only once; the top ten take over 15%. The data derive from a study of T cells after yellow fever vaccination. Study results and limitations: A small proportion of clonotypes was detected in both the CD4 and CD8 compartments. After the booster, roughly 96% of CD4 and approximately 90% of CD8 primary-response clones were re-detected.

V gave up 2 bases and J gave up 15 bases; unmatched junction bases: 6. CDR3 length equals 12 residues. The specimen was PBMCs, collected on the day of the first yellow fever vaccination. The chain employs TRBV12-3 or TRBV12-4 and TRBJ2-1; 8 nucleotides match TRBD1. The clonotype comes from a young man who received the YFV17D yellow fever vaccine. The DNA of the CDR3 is TGTGCCAGCAGTTTAAATCGACAGGGGACGTTCTTC. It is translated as CASSLNRQGTFF.